A selection of T cell receptor beta chains follows, all from one sample in a study of blood T cell repertoires in COVID-19. Only in-frame clones appear in the TCRdb table, and some are missing; sequencing was by immunoSEQ multiplex PCR. The sample shows some 70,000 clones, approximately 89% of them seen only once. Material for sequencing was peripheral blood. The receptors shown here come from a woman between 65 and 79 years old with acute or convalescent COVID-19. CDR3s include the opening cysteine and the closing phenylalanine or tryptophan. The D gene is left open where the match is weak. For some rows the clone size is stated as once, few or many, or as a class when expanded; others skip it.

size	J	V	D	DNA	CDR3
.	TRBJ2-7	TRBV7-6	.	TGTGCCAGCAGCTTAGATCAGGGTTTCTACGAGCAGTACTTC	CASSLDQGFYEQYF
.	TRBJ2-7	TRBV6-5	.	TGTGCCAGCAGCGCAGGGTTTTCCTACGAGCAGTACTTC	CASSAGFSYEQYF
.	TRBJ1-1	TRBV27	.	TGTGCCAGCAGTGAGAGGGGGGGCCTCATGAACACTGAAGCTTTCTTT	CASSERGGLMNTEAFF
.	TRBJ1-1	TRBV29-1	.	TGCAGCGTTAAAAGTGGAGGAACTGAAGCTTTCTTT	CSVKSGGTEAFF
.	TRBJ1-3	TRBV28	TRBD1	TGTGCCAGCAGCCCCACCGCCGGACAGGGGGCGCCGAGCTCTGGAAACACCATATATTTT	CASSPTAGQGAPSSGNTIYF
once	TRBJ1-2	TRBV7-2	.	TGTGCCAGCTTCTATCCAGGACAGTCCTATCTCTACACCTTC	CASFYPGQSYLYTF
.	TRBJ1-1	TRBV30	.	TGTGCCTGGAGTGACTCACAGGGAAGGACTGAAGCTTTCTTT	CAWSDSQGRTEAFF
.	TRBJ1-1	TRBV28	.	TGTGCCAGCAGTTTATCCGGGGTGCCCACTGAAGCTTTCTTT	CASSLSGVPTEAFF
.	TRBJ2-3	TRBV7-9	.	TGTGCCAGCAGCTCGTCGACAGACCCAGATACGCAGTATTTT	CASSSSTDPDTQYF
.	TRBJ2-7	TRBV19	TRBD1	TGTGCCAGTAGCAACACAGGGGCCTACGAGCAGTACTTC	CASSNTGAYEQYF
.	TRBJ1-3	TRBV27	.	TGTGCCAGCAGTTCCCAGATCACTGGAAACACCATATATTTT	CASSSQITGNTIYF
.	TRBJ1-1	TRBV5-1	.	TGCGCCAGCAGCCGGGGGAGGGATCAAGCTTTCTTT	CASSRGRDQAFF
.	TRBJ1-1	TRBV5-1	.	TGCGCCAGCAGCTTGCAGAGGGGAGGCGCTGAAGCTTTCTTT	CASSLQRGGAEAFF
.	TRBJ2-1	TRBV7-3	TRBD2	TGTGCCAGCAGCTTAACCGCGGGAGATTCCTACAATGAGCAGTTCTTC	CASSLTAGDSYNEQFF
.	TRBJ1-5	TRBV2	.	TGTGCCAGCACTGGGCGGGCCGACCCTGGGAGCAATCAGCCCCAGCATTTT	CASTGRADPGSNQPQHF
.	TRBJ2-7	TRBV7-3	.	TGTGCCAGCAGTACCGGGTCAGACTCGTACGAGCAGTACTTC	CASSTGSDSYEQYF
.	TRBJ2-5	TRBV5-1	TRBD2	TGCGCCAGCAGCTCCCCGGGGGGATCCCAAGAGACCCAGTACTTC	CASSSPGGSQETQYF
.	TRBJ2-7	TRBV19	.	TGTGCCAGTCAACGGGACTCCTCTTACGAGCAGTACTTC	CASQRDSSYEQYF
.	TRBJ2-1	TRBV30	.	TGTGCCTGGAGTGTTCGAGGAGGCGCCTACAATGAGCAGTTCTTC	CAWSVRGGAYNEQFF
.	TRBJ1-5	TRBV5-1	TRBD1	TGCGCCAGCAGCCCTAGGGGGCTGGGCAATCAGCCCCAGCATTTT	CASSPRGLGNQPQHF
.	TRBJ2-7	TRBV11-2	.	TGTGCCAGCAGCTTAGCGGGTACAGGAGTCTACGAGCAGTACTTC	CASSLAGTGVYEQYF
.	TRBJ1-5	TRBV11-2	.	TGTGCCAGCAGCTTAGATTCGGGTTATCAGCCCCAGCATTTT	CASSLDSGYQPQHF
once	TRBJ1-3	TRBV6-2/TRBV6-3	.	TGTGCCAGCAGTGATCACAGGGCTGGAAACACCATATATTTT	CASSDHRAGNTIYF
.	TRBJ2-1	TRBV28	TRBD1	TGTGCCAGCAGTTGGGACAGGGACGCGAATGAGCAGTTCTTC	CASSWDRDANEQFF
.	TRBJ1-5	TRBV7-8	.	TGTGCCAGCAGCTTAGGCGGGGGGAACAGCAATCAGCCCCAGCATTTT	CASSLGGGNSNQPQHF
.	TRBJ2-1	TRBV28	TRBD1	TGTGCCAGCAGTCCATGGACAGGGAAGGAACCCTACAATGAGCAGTTCTTC	CASSPWTGKEPYNEQFF
.	TRBJ1-2	TRBV5-4	.	TGTGCCAGCAGCTTGGAGGTCCAGCGGCCCTATGGCTACACCTTC	CASSLEVQRPYGYTF
.	TRBJ1-1	TRBV29-1	.	TGCAGCTTCGAGGGCAACACTGAAGCTTTCTTT	CSFEGNTEAFF
.	TRBJ2-2	TRBV18	TRBD2	TGTGCCAGCTCACAGGGGACTACCAAGTCCACCGGGGAGCTGTTTTTT	CASSQGTTKSTGELFF
.	TRBJ2-7	TRBV6-5	.	TGTGCCAGCAAAGAACACGGGGGTAGCTCCTACGAGCAGTACTTC	CASKEHGGSSYEQYF
.	TRBJ1-1	TRBV6-5	.	TGTGCCAGCAGTTACGCGGACAGTGGGACTGAAGCTTTCTTT	CASSYADSGTEAFF
.	TRBJ1-1	TRBV3-1/TRBV3-2	.	TGTGCCAGCAGCCAAGCATGCGGGAGGACTGAAGCTTTCTTT	CASSQACGRTEAFF
.	TRBJ1-5	TRBV2	TRBD1	TGTGCCAGCAGTCCCACAGGGGTGAGCAATCAGCCCCAGCATTTT	CASSPTGVSNQPQHF
.	TRBJ1-1	TRBV9	TRBD1	TGTGCCAGCAGCACCCGACAGGGGAGTGACACTGAAGCTTTCTTT	CASSTRQGSDTEAFF
once	TRBJ1-1	TRBV30	.	TGTGCCTGGAGCGACAGTGAAGCTTTCTTT	CAWSDSEAFF
.	TRBJ1-5	TRBV6-4	.	TGTGCCAGCAGTGAGTACATTAGCAATCAGCCCCAGCATTTT	CASSEYISNQPQHF
.	TRBJ2-3	TRBV19	TRBD1	TGTGCCAGTAGTATAATAGGCAGGGGGAGAGAGGATACGCAGTATTTT	CASSIIGRGREDTQYF
.	TRBJ1-2	TRBV27	TRBD1	TGTGCCAGCAGTTTATTGGGGGACAGGGCCTATGGCTACACCTTC	CASSLLGDRAYGYTF
.	TRBJ1-1	TRBV6-5	.	TGTGCCAGCAGTTACGAAGCAGGGAAAAACACTGAAGCTTTCTTT	CASSYEAGKNTEAFF
.	TRBJ1-1	TRBV7-8	.	TGTGCCAGCAGCTTACAGGGGAACACTGAAGCTTTCTTT	CASSLQGNTEAFF
.	TRBJ1-1	TRBV29-1	.	TGCAGCGTAAGCAGGGTCCTGAACACTGAAGCTTTCTTT	CSVSRVLNTEAFF
.	TRBJ1-1	TRBV19	.	TGTGCCAGTAGTATTGGGGGGGCCGCGAACACTGAAGCTTTCTTT	CASSIGGAANTEAFF